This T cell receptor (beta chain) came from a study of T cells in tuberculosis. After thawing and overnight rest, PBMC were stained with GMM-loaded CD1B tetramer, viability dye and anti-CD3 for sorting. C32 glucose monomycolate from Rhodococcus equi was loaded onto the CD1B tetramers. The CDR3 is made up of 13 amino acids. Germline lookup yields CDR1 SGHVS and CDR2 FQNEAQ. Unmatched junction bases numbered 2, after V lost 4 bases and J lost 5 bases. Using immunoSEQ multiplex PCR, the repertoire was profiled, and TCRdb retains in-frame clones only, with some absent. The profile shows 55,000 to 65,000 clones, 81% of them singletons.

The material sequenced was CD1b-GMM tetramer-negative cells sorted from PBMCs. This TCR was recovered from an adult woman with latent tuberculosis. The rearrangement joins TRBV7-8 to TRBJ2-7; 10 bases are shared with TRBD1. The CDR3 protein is CASSSDRGNEQYF. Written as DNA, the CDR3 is TGTGCCAGCAGCTCGGACAGGGGGAACGAGCAGTACTTC.